This T cell receptor beta chain was captured in a study of T cell responses to AZD1222 COVID-19 vaccine (dated by TCRdb to the early 2020s). About the investigation overall: A total of about 250 trial participants underwent TCR sequencing, of whom around 210 had received two doses of AZD1222 and around 25 had received two doses of the MenACWY control vaccine. Enrollment into the trials was organized by age into subgroups of 18-55, 56-69 and 70-plus years, and those subgroups contained roughly 160, 29 and 62 TCR-sequenced participants, respectively.

Summary of the overall study and its limitations: The vaccine-associated CD4 TCRs covered the entire spike protein, and the dominant responses fell in regions 160-218 and 743-854. Participants were mostly white British, with more females than males. The authors suggested clonal diversity may have been underestimated. Reportedly, close to half of the unique spike-specific TCRs recognized epitopes lying outside the regions that are mutated in the B.1.351 and B.1.1.7 variants. Conclusions about previously exposed vaccinees were limited because only a handful of AZD1222 recipients were SARS-CoV-2 seropositive at baseline. In the small 56-69-year group, the increase in depth fell short of significance, most likely because of low power. Because no samples from the day 14 peak response were available, repertoires could be characterized only after the peak T cell response. Spike-specific TCR breadth and depth rose significantly after two AZD1222 doses compared with day 0 and with MenACWY recipients.

Reading the label with the study, this specimen's time point is: baseline before first vaccination. The intended sense of this specimen's treatment or condition label: meningococcal conjugate vaccine given as trial control. Vaccinee samples were obtained from the UK trials COV001 and COV002, which included a single-blind randomized controlled phase 2/3 trial of AZD1222 (ChAdOx1 nCoV-19) in healthy adults. Trial participant PBMC samples were collected at day 0 and day 28 after the second dose for TCRbeta chain sequencing. The germline V gene (reference sequence) specifies GTSNPN as CDR1 and SVGIG as CDR2. The CDR3 covers 14 residues, taking in both the cysteine and the phenylalanine. The only DNA kept is the CDR3, 42 bases in frame from the first base. V is cut back by 5 bases and J by 2 bases, with 5 bases in the junction unmatched. Details on this clone: Which antigen it targets is not known. No qualities accompany the bases; no much larger clone lies one base away.

The CDR3 regions of human TCRbeta chains were subjected to immunosequencing. As for how the authors treated the data: Repertoire TCRs were matched against a reference library of SARS-CoV-2-specific TCRs generated with the MIRA antigen-specificity platform. Breadth was defined as the fraction of unique TCRs that were SARS-CoV-2-associated, and depth was defined as the fraction of total T cells that were SARS-CoV-2-associated. Using the MIRA data, every spike-specific TCR was mapped to the spike region that the TCR reacted to and assigned to either a CD4 or a CD8 class. Log10-transformed breadth and depth values were compared by one-way ANOVA with Sidak's multiple comparisons tests. TCRdb provides this immuneACCESS table in a form limited to in-frame rearrangements. Some clones are lacking; in checked studies, under half of them reflect an unresolved V gene, and why the rest are absent is not known. V and J calls and clone size follow that table, whereas D and trimming were derived from the DNA. The sample yields some 150,000 clones; 85% to 95% were counted once. Jointly, the top ten make up around 0.9% of the sample.

Sequencing was performed on peripheral blood, taken on day 0 of MenACWY control vaccination. The receptor was isolated from an adult in good health. The chain was built from TRBV30 and TRBJ1-3, with 8 bases matching TRBD1. The CDR3 loop reads CAWRRGRAGNTIYF. The base sequence is TGTGCCTGGCGCAGGGGGCGAGCTGGAAACACCATATATTTT.